A selection of T cell receptor beta chains follows, all from one sample in a study of early T cells in non-severe SARS-CoV-2 infection. Each CDR3 protein is one row after TCRdb ran MiXCR on the 5' RACE reads. Of roughly 29,000 distinct CDR3 sequences in the sample, about 2.7% were seen once. The specimen was whole blood. Source of these receptors: an adult who was a healthcare worker with PCR-confirmed SARS-CoV-2 infection or an uninfected control (not recorded which). Each CDR3 is given with its conserved first and last residue. The D gene is left open where the match is weak. Only some rows state a clone size, as once, few, many or a class for expanded clones.

TRBJ1-2 | . | TRBV7-9 | many | 14 | TGTGCCAGCAGCTTAGATGGTGCCAACTATGGCTACACCTTC | CASSLDGANYGYTF
TRBJ1-5 | TRBD1 | TRBV20-1 | many | 17 | TGCAGTGCCAGGGCAGGGGGCGCGAGTGGTAGCAATCAGCCCCAGCATTTT | CSARAGGASGSNQPQHF
TRBJ2-5 | . | TRBV10-1 | many | 13 | TGCGCCAGCAGTGAGGCGATTGGGGAGACCCAGTACTTC | CASSEAIGETQYF
TRBJ1-2 | TRBD1 | TRBV9 | many | 16 | TGTGCCAGCAGCGTAGCTCCGGGACAGGGGGTCTATGGCTACACCTTC | CASSVAPGQGVYGYTF
TRBJ1-5 | . | TRBV6-2/TRBV6-3 | many | 16 | TGTGCCAGCAGTTACGGCGCAGGGGCGACCTTGGCGCCCCAGCATTTT | CASSYGAGATLAPQHF
TRBJ2-5 | TRBD1 | TRBV12-3/TRBV12-4 | many | 14 | TGTGCCAGCACTACGACAGGGGGCGCAGAGACCCAGTACTTC | CASTTTGGAETQYF
TRBJ1-2 | . | TRBV6-2/TRBV6-3 | many | 13 | TGTGCCAGCAGCCTAACAGAACTCTATGGCTACACCTTC | CASSLTELYGYTF
TRBJ2-5 | TRBD2 | TRBV19 | many | 15 | TGTGCCAGTAGTACCTCCGGGACGGGAGGAGAGACCCAGTACTTC | CASSTSGTGGETQYF
TRBJ1-2 | TRBD1 | TRBV20-1 | medium-sized | 14 | TGCAGTGCCCGCGGACAGGGGAGCGACTATGGCTACACCTTC | CSARGQGSDYGYTF
TRBJ2-5 | TRBD2 | TRBV3-1 | many | 14 | TGTGCCAGCAGCCCCCGACTGGGGGGGTGGACCCAGTACTTC | CASSPRLGGWTQYF
TRBJ1-2 | TRBD1 | TRBV6-6 | . | 17 | TGTGCCAGCAGTTACGAGGGAGTACAGGGGGCTAACTATGGCTACACCTTC | CASSYEGVQGANYGYTF
TRBJ1-1 | . | TRBV6-4 | many | 14 | TGTGCCAGCAGGTCGACATCGATCGACACTGAAGCTTTCTTT | CASRSTSIDTEAFF
TRBJ2-1 | . | TRBV2 | many | 14 | TGTGCCAGCGGGCCGCATAAAAGGTTAAATGAGCAGTTCTTC | CASGPHKRLNEQFF